The 30 T cell receptor beta chains given below trace back to one sample, sequenced in a study of blood T cells in healthy people across ages. A second PCR of 7 to 11 cycles used a sample-barcoded 5' primer and a J-beta primer mix. TCRdb re-called the 5' RACE reads with MiXCR, one entry per CDR3 protein. The sample has more than 1.4 million distinct CDR3 sequences, 35% to 45% seen once. The material sequenced was blood. These receptors all come from a woman between 18 and 29 years old in good health.

This chain connects TRBV4-1 to TRBJ2-1; D might be TRBD1 (5 bases). The germline V and J ends were trimmed by 0 bases and 0 bases, with 15 bases remaining between them. The CDR3 covers 18 residues. The germline V gene has CDR1 MGHRA and CDR2 YSYEKL. CDR3 sequence reads: CASSQDGVGAFSYNEQFF. The DNA for the CDR3 is TGCGCCAGCAGCCAAGACGGAGTAGGGGCGTTCTCCTACAATGAGCAGTTCTTC.

The chain employs TRBV9 and TRBJ1-6, with D possibly TRBD1 on 6 matching bases. V was cut by 4 bases and J by 9 bases, with 14 bases left in between. The CDR3 runs to 14 residues. CDR1 and CDR2 (germline): SGDLS, YYNGEE. DNA of the CDR3: TGTGCCAGCAGCCGTCAGGGGCAGGGTTCACCCCTCCACTTT. Amino acids: CASSRQGQGSPLHF.

The chain recombines TRBV29-1 with TRBJ2-3; D not certain. The germline V and J ends were trimmed by 4 bases and 4 bases, with 15 bases remaining between them. This CDR3 has 14 residues. In germline, CDR1 is SQVTM, CDR2 ANQGSEA. CDR3 sequence: CSVAPPGPPDTQYF. In DNA, the CDR3 is TGCAGCGTTGCCCCCCCAGGCCCGCCAGATACGCAGTATTTT.

The V gene is TRBV7-8, the J gene TRBJ2-4, with D perhaps assigned TRBD1 or TRBD2 (5 bases each). The J call may not be correct, given that the DNA end is closer to TRBJ2-7. Germline-derived CDR1 and CDR2 are SGHVS and FQNEAQ. The CDR3 is made up of 17 amino acids. For the CDR3, the DNA is TGTGCCAGCAGCTTAGGTGGGTCGGGGACCCCATACTACGAGCAGTACTTC. This codes for CASSLGGSGTPYYEQYF.

This clonotype has just one count. The CDR3 sequence: CASRQGGRTSYEQYF. The CDR3 region has the DNA TGTGCCAGCAGACAGGGGGGAAGGACCTCCTACGAGCAGTACTTC. This chain links TRBV7-9 with TRBJ2-7; 8 bases match TRBD1. Per germline, CDR1 SEHNR and CDR2 FQNEAQ (reference sequence). This CDR3 has 15 residues. The J segment lost 0 bases and the V segment lost 6 bases, leaving 7 bases of the junction unmatched.

The V call is TRBV5-5, the J call TRBJ2-2, with unresolved D. Germline-derived CDR1 and CDR2 are SGHKS and YYEKEE (reference sequence). Trimming cost V 1 base and J 7 bases, with 11 bases left between them. This CDR3 region has 14 residues. CDR3 sequence reads: CASSLSDIFGELFF. In nucleotides, the CDR3 is TGTGCCAGCAGCTTGAGTGACATCTTCGGGGAGCTGTTTTTT.

The chain employs TRBV7-9 and TRBJ2-2, with 9 bases lining up with TRBD1. The CDR3 totals 18 residues. V gave up 5 bases and J gave up 3 bases; unmatched junction bases: 13. The germline V gene encodes CDR1 SEHNR and CDR2 FQNEAQ (reference sequence). CDR3 sequence reads: CASSEAGQGYPYTGELFF. In DNA, the CDR3 is TGTGCCAGCAGCGAAGCGGGACAGGGTTATCCATACACCGGGGAGCTGTTTTTT.

The sample holds a few counts of this clonotype. This rearrangement joins TRBV5-1 to TRBJ1-6; D is uncertain. This CDR3 spans 16 amino acids. Trimming removed 1 base from V and 7 bases from J, with 15 bases in between. The germline gives CDR1 SGHRS, CDR2 YFSETQ. The DNA for the CDR3 is TGCGCCAGCAGCTTGACTCACTCCAGTCAGAATTCACCCCTCCACTTT. It is translated as CASSLTHSSQNSPLHF.

This chain connects TRBV11-1 to TRBJ2-3; a weak D match, TRBD1 (6 bases). V shed 2 bases and J shed 1 base, with 13 bases lying between them. The CDR3 totals 16 residues. Germline V lookup: CDR1 SGHAT, CDR2 FQDESV (reference sequence). CDR3: CASSLNAQGRTDTQYF. In DNA form, the CDR3 reads TGTGCCAGCAGCTTAAATGCGCAGGGGCGCACAGATACGCAGTATTTT.

This clonotype was observed a handful of times. This rearrangement joins TRBV6-1 to TRBJ2-1; 10 nucleotides line up with TRBD2. The CDR3 loop spans 17 amino acids. CDR1 and CDR2 (germline): MNHNS, SASEGT. The V segment lost 5 bases and the J segment 0 bases; nucleotides outside the gene matches: 7. The CDR3 DNA is TGTGCCAGCAGTAGCGGGGGGGCCCCCCGCTCCTACAATGAGCAGTTCTTC. Its protein is CASSSGGAPRSYNEQFF.

J is TRBJ2-6 and V is TRBV2; tentatively, D is TRBD2 (6 bases). Germline CDR1 and CDR2: SNHLY and FYNNEI. Between the trimmed V and J ends, which lost 5 bases and 0 bases, there was a span of 11 bases. The length of the CDR3 is 16 residues. In DNA form, the CDR3 reads TGTGCCAGCAGTCCCCTGGGGGGCTCTGGGGCCAACGTCCTGACTTTC. This encodes CASSPLGGSGANVLTF.

This rearrangement joins TRBV6-5 to TRBJ2-5, with 7 bases that match TRBD2. V lost 5 bases to trimming and J lost 3 bases; unmatched junction nucleotides: 9. Germline V gene lookup returns CDR1 MNHEY and CDR2 SVGAGI. The CDR3 runs 15 residues. CDR3 DNA: TGTGCCAGCAGTCCACCGGGACTACGGGAAGAGACCCAGTACTTC. It codes for CASSPPGLREETQYF.

This clonotype was seen many times. The chain combines TRBV10-3 with TRBJ2-3, with D possibly matching TRBD1 (6 bases). Trimming pared 11 bases from V and 2 bases from J, leaving 14 bases between. Germline loops: CDR1 ENHRY, CDR2 SYGVKD. The CDR3 covers 13 residues. This CDR3 is CAGATGVTDTQYF. CDR3 DNA sequence: TGTGCCGGAGCGACAGGAGTCACAGATACGCAGTATTTT.

This clonotype was observed a few times. DNA for the CDR3: TGTGCCAGCAGCTCATCTAGCGGGGGGGGGTACAATGAGCAGTTCTTC. Its translation is CASSSSSGGGYNEQFF. V usage is TRBV7-6 and J usage is TRBJ2-1; TRBD2 matches 12 bases. CDR1 is SGHVS and CDR2 is FNYEAQ in the germline V gene. The CDR3 spans 16 residues. Trimming cost V 4 bases and J 4 bases; bases outside gene matches: 5.

The V call is TRBV19, the J call TRBJ2-3; TRBD1 might be the D (5 bases). CDR3 length equals 18 residues. Trimming shortened V by 5 bases and J by 6 bases, and 27 bases separated the two germline ends. Germline V gene lookup returns CDR1 LNHDA and CDR2 SQIVND (reference sequence). CDR3 DNA: TGTGCCAGTAGTCCCGCGGTGGGGCTACTAACCCCAATGGATACGCAGTATTTT. Its translation: CASSPAVGLLTPMDTQYF.

This chain uses TRBV5-8 with TRBJ1-2, with D perhaps matching TRBD1 (5 bases). The CDR3 has 16 amino acids. The ends were cut back, 6 bases at V and 1 base at J, with 19 bases in the middle. From germline, CDR1 is SGHTS and CDR2 YDEGEE. CDR3 region: CASIRSGDGYNYGYTF. The CDR3 DNA follows: TGTGCCAGCATCCGATCCGGGGACGGGTATAACTATGGCTACACCTTC.

This clonotype came up a few times. This sequence joins TRBV4-2 and TRBJ1-2; D perhaps matches TRBD1 (5 bases). Germline CDR1 is LGHNA and CDR2 is YNFKEQ. This CDR3 has 14 residues. V was clipped by 0 bases and J by 6 bases, with 11 bases between them. CDR3 bases: TGTGCCAGCAGCCAAGAGCGGACACCAGATGGCTACACCTTC. This gives the protein CASSQERTPDGYTF.

This clonotype has at least ten counts. The J gene is TRBJ2-5, the V gene TRBV14, with TRBD2 matching 13 bases. Germline lookup yields CDR1 SGHDN and CDR2 FVKESK. The CDR3 has 16 amino acids. J was trimmed by 10 bases and V by 0 bases; bases with no gene match: 8. The CDR3 region has the DNA TGTGCCAGCAGCCAAGAAAGGACTAGCGGGAGAAGTGACCAGTACTTC. It yields the protein CASSQERTSGRSDQYF.

The chain carries TRBV4-1 and TRBJ2-1; 7 bases are a match to TRBD2. V lost 4 bases and J lost 2; bases outside the gene matches: 5. There are 15 residues in the CDR3. CDR1 is MGHRA, CDR2 YSYEKL, per germline. The CDR3 DNA sequence: TGCGCCAGCAGCCGAGTACTAGCGACCTACAATGAGCAGTTCTTC. Amino acids: CASSRVLATYNEQFF.

The V and J genes are TRBV12-3 or TRBV12-4 and TRBJ1-1, with D possibly matching TRBD1 (5 bases). With 5 bases removed from V and 4 bases from J, the gap between germline ends came to 17 bases. This CDR3 has 15 amino acids. The CDR3 region has the DNA TGTGCCAGCAGTCAGCGTTCAGGGAGTACCACTGAAGCTTTCTTT. This translates into CASSQRSGSTTEAFF.

The rearrangement uses TRBV24-1 and TRBJ1-1; 8 nucleotides line up with TRBD1. Germline assignment: CDR1 KGHDR and CDR2 SFDVKD. The CDR3 loop spans 15 amino acids. V was clipped by 2 bases and J by 4 bases; unmatched bases: 5. The CDR3 reads CATSDSRTGTTEAFF. Written as DNA, the CDR3 is TGTGCCACCAGTGATTCCCGGACAGGGACCACTGAAGCTTTCTTT.

The chain recombines TRBV10-3 with TRBJ1-1, with a possible D match to TRBD1 (5 bases). The germline V gene encodes CDR1 ENHRY and CDR2 SYGVKD. The V gene lost 6 bases and the J gene lost 1 base, with 15 bases spanning the gap. The CDR3 length is 15 residues. The CDR3 protein is CAIRTGTEENTEAFF. In DNA, the CDR3 is TGTGCCATCAGGACCGGGACCGAAGAGAACACTGAAGCTTTCTTT.

In the case of this clonotype: A much larger clone lies a single base off, so this may be a read error. This chain joins TRBV2 and TRBJ2-6; D is ambiguous. This CDR3 comprises 14 residues. CDR1 SNHLY and CDR2 FYNNEI come from the germline V gene. Trimming cost V 7 bases and J 0 bases, with 7 bases left between them. The CDR3 sequence is CASNAVSGANVLTF. In DNA form, the CDR3 reads TGTGCCAGCAATGCCGTCTCTGGGGCCAACGTCCTGACTTTC.

The chain carries TRBV12-3 or TRBV12-4 and TRBJ2-5; the match to TRBD2 covers 7 bases. J lost 2 bases, V lost 4 bases, and 10 bases had no gene match. The CDR3 spans 16 residues. This CDR3 reads CASSYPLGRGQETQYF. For the CDR3, the DNA is TGTGCCAGCAGTTACCCCCTCGGGCGGGGGCAAGAGACCCAGTACTTC.

The V gene is TRBV20-1, the J gene TRBJ2-5; perhaps TRBD2 as D (5 bases). V lost 4 bases to trimming and J lost 11 bases, with 20 bases between them. CDR3 length: 13 residues. From germline, CDR1 is DFQATT and CDR2 SNEGSKA (reference sequence). The CDR3 protein is CSANTDYYNEQYF. The CDR3 nucleotides are TGCAGTGCTAACACCGACTACTACAATGAGCAGTACTTC.

The genes are TRBV4-2 and TRBJ2-7, with 8 bases identical to TRBD2. V gave up 1 base and J gave up 5 bases; unmatched junction bases: 13. The CDR3 runs to 17 residues. Per germline, CDR1 LGHNA and CDR2 YNFKEQ. The CDR3 nucleotides are TGTGCCAGCAGCCAAGGTTTCCCGGGGGCGGGGGGCCACGAGCAGTACTTC. Its protein product is CASSQGFPGAGGHEQYF.

V is TRBV7-2 and J is TRBJ2-7, with TRBD2 matching 9 bases. CDR1 and CDR2 (germline): SGHTA, FQGNSA. The CDR3 length is 14 residues. With 3 bases clipped from V and 6 bases from J, the junction kept 6 bases outside the gene matches. The CDR3, as DNA: TGTGCCAGCAGCTTTGGCGGGGGGGCTGGCGAGCAGTACTTC. As protein: CASSFGGGAGEQYF.

CDR3 in DNA: TGCAGCTCTGTAGGGGGGGCGGCAGATACGCAGTATTTT. Its protein product is CSSVGGAADTQYF. J is TRBJ2-3 and V is TRBV29-1; D is perhaps TRBD2 (7 bases). V was cut by 8 bases and J by 4 bases, with 16 bases left in between. The CDR3 has 13 amino acids. From germline, CDR1 is SQVTM and CDR2 ANQGSEA.

The chain is built from TRBV25-1 and TRBJ1-1; TRBD1 is a possible D gene (5 bases). Trimming removed 4 bases from V and 8 bases from J, with 8 bases in between. Germline V gene lookup returns CDR1 MGHDK and CDR2 SYGVNS. The length of the CDR3 is 11 residues. The CDR3 DNA reads as TGTGCCAGCAGTGTTGGGGGGGAAGCTTTCTTT. This translates into CASSVGGEAFF.

The V gene is TRBV7-2, the J gene TRBJ2-5; D is tentatively TRBD1 or TRBD2 (5 bases each). The CDR3 loop spans 18 amino acids. Germline assignment: CDR1 SGHTA and CDR2 FQGNSA. Trimming removed 5 bases at V and 6 bases at J, with 28 bases between. DNA for the CDR3: TGTGCCAGCAGCCGCTTAGGAATCCGGGACCCGGCATTGCAGACCCAGTACTTC. Translation: CASSRLGIRDPALQTQYF.